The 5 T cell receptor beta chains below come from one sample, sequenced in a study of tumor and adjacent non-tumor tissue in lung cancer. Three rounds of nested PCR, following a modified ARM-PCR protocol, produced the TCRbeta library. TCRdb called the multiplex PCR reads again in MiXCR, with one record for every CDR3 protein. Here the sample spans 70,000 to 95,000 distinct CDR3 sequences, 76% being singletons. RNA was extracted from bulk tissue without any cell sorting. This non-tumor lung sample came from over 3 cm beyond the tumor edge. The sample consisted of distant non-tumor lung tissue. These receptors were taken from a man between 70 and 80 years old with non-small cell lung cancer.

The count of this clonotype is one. The CDR3 is CSVDGNINTEAFF. The CDR3 DNA follows: TGCAGCGTTGACGGAAATATTAACACTGAAGCTTTCTTT. J is TRBJ1-1 and V is TRBV29-1; D is unclear. Trimming took 3 bases from V and 2 from J, leaving 10 bases between them. The CDR3 consists of 13 residues. Germline assignment: CDR1 SQVTM and CDR2 ANQGSEA.

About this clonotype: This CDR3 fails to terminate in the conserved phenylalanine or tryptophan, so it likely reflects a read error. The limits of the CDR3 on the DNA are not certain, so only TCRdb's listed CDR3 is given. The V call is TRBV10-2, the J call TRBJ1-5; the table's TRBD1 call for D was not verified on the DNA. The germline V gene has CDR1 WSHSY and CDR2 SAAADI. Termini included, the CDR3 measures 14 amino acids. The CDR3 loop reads CARRWDRGNKKQNY.

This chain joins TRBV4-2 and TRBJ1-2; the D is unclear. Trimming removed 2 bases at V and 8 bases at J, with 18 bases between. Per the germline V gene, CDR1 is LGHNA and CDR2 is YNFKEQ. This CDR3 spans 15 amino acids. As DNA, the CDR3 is TGTGCCAGCAGCCAACCCACTGGCCTAGGAGAAGGCTACACCTTC. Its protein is CASSQPTGLGEGYTF.

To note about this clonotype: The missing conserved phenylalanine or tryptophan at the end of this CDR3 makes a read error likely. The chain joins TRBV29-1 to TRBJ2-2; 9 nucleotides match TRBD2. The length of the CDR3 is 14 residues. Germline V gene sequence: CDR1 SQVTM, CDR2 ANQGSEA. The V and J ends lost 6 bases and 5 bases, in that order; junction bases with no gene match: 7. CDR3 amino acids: CSVRRGLATGELFS. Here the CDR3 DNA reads TGCAGCGTGAGGCGGGGACTAGCTACCGGGGAGCTGTTTTCA.

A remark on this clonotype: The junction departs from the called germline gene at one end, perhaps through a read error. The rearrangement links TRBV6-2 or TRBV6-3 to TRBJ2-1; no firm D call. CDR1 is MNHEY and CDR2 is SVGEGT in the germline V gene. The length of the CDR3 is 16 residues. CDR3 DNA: TGTGCCAGCATTCCAAAAGTTGGGAATTCGTGGAATAAGCAATTCTTC. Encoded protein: CASIPKVGNSWNKQFF.